Following are 28 T cell receptor beta chains from one sample sequenced in a study of T cell responses to AZD1222 COVID-19 vaccine. The table came from immunoSEQ multiplex PCR; TCRdb's copy has only in-frame clones and leaves some out. The sample carries 100,000 or so clones, less than 90% recorded once. The sequencing here drew on peripheral blood, taken on day 0 of AZD1222 vaccination. The source is an adult in good health.

The chain recombines TRBV7-9 with TRBJ2-5; no clear D gene. V lost 5 bases and J lost 3, with 10 bases in between. Germline CDR1 and CDR2: SEHNR and FQNEAQ (reference sequence). The CDR3 is 13 residues long. In DNA, the CDR3 is TGTGCCAGCAGCCGTCGTCGGGAAGAGACCCAGTACTTC. Its protein is CASSRRREETQYF.

This clone was seen a handful of times. The chain joins TRBV30 to TRBJ2-3; D gene ambiguous. This CDR3 has 15 residues. Germline-derived CDR1 and CDR2 are GTSNPN and SVGIG (reference sequence). V dropped 4 bases and J dropped 4 bases, with 18 bases sitting between them. The CDR3 DNA reads TGTGCCTGGAAGGACGGGCTTACAAGTGCAGATACGCAGTATTTT. This translates into CAWKDGLTSADTQYF.

This rearrangement joins TRBV30 to TRBJ1-1, with D possibly being TRBD1 (6 bases). V shed 5 bases and J shed 7 bases, with 17 bases lying between them. The CDR3 is 13 amino acids. Germline V gene sequence: CDR1 GTSNPN, CDR2 SVGIG (reference sequence). CDR3 in amino acids: CAWRTGARIEAFF. DNA for the CDR3: TGTGCCTGGCGAACGGGGGCGAGAATTGAAGCTTTCTTT.

This clone turned up a few times. The genes are TRBV30 and TRBJ1-3; D is unresolved. The CDR3 extends over 15 amino acids. Trimming removed 3 bases at V and 1 base at J, with 13 bases between. CDR1 GTSNPN and CDR2 SVGIG come from the germline V gene (reference sequence). For the CDR3, the DNA is TGTGCCTGGAGCCGACTAGCACAGTCTGGAAACACCATATATTTT. Residues: CAWSRLAQSGNTIYF.

J is TRBJ1-6 and V is TRBV9, with a tentative D call TRBD1 (5 bases). Germline V CDR1 and CDR2: SGDLS, YYNGEE. V lost 1 base and J 10 bases, leaving 15 bases between the germline ends. The CDR3 loop spans 15 amino acids. The CDR3 loop is CASSVQWQGNSPLHF. The CDR3 DNA reads TGTGCCAGCAGCGTACAGTGGCAGGGAAACTCACCCCTCCACTTT.

This clone occurred once. The gene calls are TRBV2 and TRBJ1-4, with 9 bases lining up with TRBD1. This CDR3 has 16 residues. V lost 6 bases to trimming and J lost 5 bases; unmatched junction nucleotides: 10. Germline-derived CDR1 and CDR2 are SNHLY and FYNNEI. CDR3 in DNA: TGTGCCAGCAGGGGGCCCCCGGGACAGGGAAATGAAAAACTGTTTTTT. It is translated as CASRGPPGQGNEKLFF. The whole variable domain, filled in from reference TRBV2 and TRBJ1-4, reads EPEVTQTPSHQVTQMGQEVILRCVPISNHLYFYWYRQILGQKVEFLVSFYNNEISEKSEIFDDQFSVERPDGSNFTLKIRSTKLEDSAMYFCASRGPPGQGNEKLFFGSGTQLSVL.

This chain links TRBV4-2 with TRBJ1-3; D is perhaps TRBD1 (5 bases). This CDR3 has 16 amino acids. From germline, CDR1 is LGHNA and CDR2 YNFKEQ. V lost 0 bases, J lost 2 bases, and 11 bases lay in between. CDR3 sequence: CASSQDPGRAGNTIYF. The DNA for the CDR3 is TGTGCCAGCAGCCAAGATCCCGGCAGGGCTGGAAACACCATATATTTT.

The rearrangement links TRBV10-2 to TRBJ1-2, with 7 bases that match TRBD1. There are 14 residues in the CDR3. The germline CDR1 and CDR2 sequences are WSHSY and SAAADI. The J segment lost 4 bases and the V segment lost 0 bases, leaving 2 bases of the junction unmatched. The CDR3 spells CASSESTGIYGYTF. The CDR3 DNA sequence: TGCGCCAGCAGTGAGTCGACAGGGATCTATGGCTACACCTTC.

The chain links TRBV6-4 to TRBJ2-3; the D is unclear. V was trimmed by 0 bases and J by 3 bases, leaving 7 bases between them. Germline values: CDR1 MRHNA, CDR2 SNTAGT. The CDR3 totals 14 residues. CDR3 in DNA: TGTGCCAGCAGTGACTCGTCTTTTACAGATACGCAGTATTTT. This translates into CASSDSSFTDTQYF.

The V and J genes are TRBV5-6 and TRBJ1-5; 8 bases are shared with TRBD1. With V trimmed by 1 base and J by 10 bases, 13 bases remained unmatched. Per the germline V gene, CDR1 is SGHDT and CDR2 is YYEEEE. The CDR3 spans 16 residues. CDR3 amino acids: CASSLQTGAAVRPQHF. The DNA for the CDR3 is TGTGCCAGCAGCTTGCAGACAGGGGCCGCGGTGCGACCCCAGCATTTT.

In DNA, the CDR3 is TGCAGCGTTGTGGTATCTGGGACAGGGTCCTATGGCTACACCTTC. This translates into CSVVVSGTGSYGYTF. This chain joins TRBV29-1 and TRBJ1-2; 9 positions agree with TRBD1. This CDR3 is built from 15 residues. J gave up 4 bases and V 4 bases, and 10 bases lay outside the gene matches. CDR1 is SQVTM and CDR2 is ANQGSEA in the germline V gene.

The chain employs TRBV7-8 and TRBJ2-5; tentatively, D is TRBD2 (6 bases). The V gene's germline CDR1 is SGHVS and CDR2 FQNEAQ. The V end was cut by 5 bases, the J end by 2 bases, with 12 bases between. This CDR3 has 14 residues. In DNA form, the CDR3 reads TGTGCCAGCAGCATTCTAGCGTCGCAAGAGACCCAGTACTTC. This encodes CASSILASQETQYF.

This clone appeared once. CDR3 DNA: TGTGCCAGCAGCTTCGACAGGGGGGGACCCCTCCACTTT. Encoded protein: CASSFDRGGPLHF. The chain links TRBV7-2 to TRBJ1-6; 9 bases are a match to TRBD1. There are 13 residues in the CDR3. V lost 3 bases, J lost 12 bases, and 3 bases stayed unmatched. Germline V gene lookup returns CDR1 SGHTA and CDR2 FQGNSA.

The rearrangement links TRBV11-2 to TRBJ2-3; 8 nucleotides align to TRBD2. The CDR3 is 18 amino acids. CDR1 is SGHAT and CDR2 is FQNNGV in the germline V gene. The junction had 16 bases not matched to a gene; V was cut back by 6 bases and J by 2 bases. CDR3 sequence: CASSADWHRGGDTDTQYF. CDR3 nucleotide sequence: TGTGCCAGCAGTGCGGATTGGCACCGGGGGGGTGACACAGATACGCAGTATTTT. The full variable domain, in which reference TRBV11-2 and TRBJ2-3 provide the parts outside the CDR3, is EAGVAQSPRYKIIEKRQSVAFWCNPISGHATLYWYQQILGQGPKLLIQFQNNGVVDDSQLPKDRFSAERLKGVDSTLKIQPAKLEDSAVYLCASSADWHRGGDTDTQYFGPGTRLTVL.

Of note for this clone: In the same sample, other DNA sequences code for this CDR3. The chain employs TRBV6-6 and TRBJ1-4; D call uncertain. The CDR3 spans 14 residues. Per germline, CDR1 MNHNY and CDR2 SVGAGI (reference sequence). V was clipped by 2 bases and J by 3 bases, with 7 bases between them. The CDR3 is CASSYEGSNEKLFF. The CDR3 nucleotides read TGTGCCAGCAGTTACGAGGGTTCTAATGAAAAACTGTTTTTT.

This clone was recorded only once. This chain uses TRBV6-5 with TRBJ1-6; 8 bases are a match to TRBD1. The germline CDR1 and CDR2 sequences are MNHEY and SVGAGI. The trim removed 2 bases at V and 4 bases at J, leaving 1 base unmatched. The CDR3 extends over 15 amino acids. CDR3 sequence reads: CASSYRTGYNSPLHF. The CDR3, as DNA: TGTGCCAGCAGTTACCGGACAGGGTATAATTCACCCCTCCACTTT.

V gene TRBV24-1 combines with J gene TRBJ2-3; possibly TRBD2 for D (6 bases). V lost 3 bases to trimming and J lost 0 bases, with 12 bases between them. The germline V gene encodes CDR1 KGHDR and CDR2 SFDVKD. The CDR3 is 16 residues long. CDR3 protein: CATSDPGTSSTDTQYF. DNA of the CDR3: TGTGCCACCAGTGATCCCGGGACTTCTAGCACAGATACGCAGTATTTT.

The chain joins TRBV24-1 to TRBJ2-5; 9 nucleotides match TRBD2. The CDR3 is 14 amino acids. Germline CDR1 KGHDR, CDR2 SFDVKD. Losses at the gene ends were 4 bases for V and 5 bases for J; bases not matched to a gene: 4. The CDR3, as DNA: TGTGCCACCAGTGACTTCAGCGGGGGGGAGACCCAGTACTTC. Protein product: CATSDFSGGETQYF.

The V and J genes are TRBV6-6 and TRBJ2-7, with 9 bases matching TRBD1. This CDR3 comprises 15 residues. The V gene end was trimmed by 7 bases and the J gene end by 6 bases; junction bases not matched to a gene: 13. CDR1 MNHNY and CDR2 SVGAGI come from the germline V gene (reference sequence). Here the CDR3 DNA reads TGTGCCAGCACCCAGTCCAGGGACAGGGCCCGCGAGCAGTACTTC. It is translated as CASTQSRDRAREQYF.

This chain joins TRBV9 and TRBJ2-1, with D unresolved. The V gene lost 0 bases and the J gene lost 4 bases, with 5 bases spanning the gap. The CDR3 consists of 13 residues. Germline V lookup: CDR1 SGDLS, CDR2 YYNGEE. The CDR3 is CASSVGDYNEQFF. The CDR3 DNA reads as TGTGCCAGCAGCGTAGGCGATTACAATGAGCAGTTCTTC.

This clone was seen once. The CDR3 region has the DNA TGTGCCAGCAGCTCCCCGGGACTAGCGGGGGTTAATGAGCAGTTCTTC. It specifies CASSSPGLAGVNEQFF. This chain uses TRBV11-2 with TRBJ2-1; 14 nucleotides align to TRBD2. Germline assignment: CDR1 SGHAT and CDR2 FQNNGV. The CDR3 sequence is 16 residues long. The J segment lost 7 bases and the V segment lost 4 bases, leaving 6 bases of the junction unmatched.

CDR3 protein: CASRTATEAFF. CDR3 sequence (DNA): TGTGCCAGCAGAACGGCGACTGAAGCTTTCTTT. The chain combines TRBV12-3 or TRBV12-4 with TRBJ1-1; D unclear. V gave up 6 bases and J gave up 5 bases, with 7 bases separating them. The CDR3 extends over 11 amino acids.

The rearrangement joins TRBV28 to TRBJ1-2, with D perhaps matching TRBD1 (5 bases). Germline CDR1 is MDHEN and CDR2 is SYDVKM. V gave up 7 bases and J gave up 0 bases, with 12 bases separating them. This CDR3 has 14 amino acids. DNA for the CDR3: TGTGCCAGCACCTGGTCAGGGACTAACTATGGCTACACCTTC. Translated: CASTWSGTNYGYTF.

The rearrangement joins TRBV9 to TRBJ1-1, with D unresolved. Germline V gene lookup returns CDR1 SGDLS and CDR2 YYNGEE. Deletions cut 0 bases from V and 2 bases from J, with 8 bases between. The CDR3 contains 14 residues. This CDR3 is CASSVVSGNTEAFF. The DNA of the CDR3 is TGTGCCAGCAGCGTAGTCTCAGGAAACACTGAAGCTTTCTTT.

The chain employs TRBV5-8 and TRBJ2-2; 9 bases agree with TRBD1. The CDR3 sequence is 17 residues long. J was trimmed by 3 bases and V by 4 bases; bases with no gene match: 10. CDR1 and CDR2 (germline): SGHTS, YDEGEE. The CDR3 DNA is TGTGCCAGCAGCGACAGGCGGGACAGGGAACACACCGGGGAGCTGTTTTTT. As protein: CASSDRRDREHTGELFF. The full variable domain, in which reference TRBV5-8 and TRBJ2-2 provide the parts outside the CDR3, is EAGVTQSPTHLIKTRGQQATLRCSPISGHTSVYWYQQALGLGLQFLLWYDEGEERNRGNFPPRFSGRQFPNYSSELNVNALELEDSALYLCASSDRRDREHTGELFFGEGSRLTVL.

J is TRBJ1-1 and V is TRBV6-2 or TRBV6-3, with TRBD1 as a possible D gene (6 bases). CDR3 length: 13 amino acids. The germline V gene encodes CDR1 MNHEY and CDR2 SVGEGT. V was pared by 2 bases and J by 6 bases, with 10 bases between. CDR3 nucleotide sequence: TGTGCCAGCAGTTACGCCAGGGGCTCTGAAGCTTTCTTT. It encodes CASSYARGSEAFF.

The rearrangement joins TRBV19 to TRBJ1-2; weak D call: TRBD1 (5 bases). The CDR3 is 15 residues long. V was pared by 2 bases and J by 4 bases, with 14 bases between. Germline V lookup: CDR1 LNHDA, CDR2 SQIVND (reference sequence). The CDR3 sequence: CASSINGRAIYGYTF. CDR3 coding DNA: TGTGCCAGTAGTATAAATGGCAGGGCGATCTATGGCTACACCTTC.

This clone was seen only once. The rearrangement joins TRBV30 to TRBJ1-2; TRBD1 is a possible D gene (5 bases). The CDR3 is made up of 19 amino acids. V gave up 2 bases and J gave up 3 bases, with 28 bases separating them. Germline V lookup: CDR1 GTSNPN, CDR2 SVGIG (reference sequence). The CDR3 region is CAWSPELGTASPLDYGYTF. As DNA, the CDR3 is TGTGCCTGGAGTCCGGAACTAGGGACCGCGAGCCCACTGGACTATGGCTACACCTTC.